The clone carrying this TCR beta chain came up many times. The sample is drawn from a study of regulatory T cells in long-lasting Graves disease. The CDR3 extends over 15 amino acids. V was pared by 6 bases and J by 0 bases, with 14 bases between. Germline assignment: CDR1 MNHEY and CDR2 SMNVEV (reference sequence). CDR3-region Arm-PCR and iRepertoire HTBI primers produced the TCR beta libraries. Each CDR3 protein is one row after TCRdb ran MiXCR on the multiplex PCR reads. The data show around 420,000 distinct CDR3 sequences, 15% seen once. Time point described: newly diagnosed GD, antithyroid drugs for less than 3 months. Extracted RNA from PBMCs served as the source of the TCR library.

The receptor's source is a female donor with Graves disease. The sample in question was peripheral blood mononuclear cells (PBMCs), obtained at new diagnosis, from a patient treated with antithyroid drugs. V is TRBV27 and J is TRBJ1-1; D perhaps matches TRBD1 (5 bases). CDR3 DNA: TGTGCCAGCAGCGTATTCGGGGGGTTGAACACTGAAGCTTTCTTT. Protein product: CASSVFGGLNTEAFF.